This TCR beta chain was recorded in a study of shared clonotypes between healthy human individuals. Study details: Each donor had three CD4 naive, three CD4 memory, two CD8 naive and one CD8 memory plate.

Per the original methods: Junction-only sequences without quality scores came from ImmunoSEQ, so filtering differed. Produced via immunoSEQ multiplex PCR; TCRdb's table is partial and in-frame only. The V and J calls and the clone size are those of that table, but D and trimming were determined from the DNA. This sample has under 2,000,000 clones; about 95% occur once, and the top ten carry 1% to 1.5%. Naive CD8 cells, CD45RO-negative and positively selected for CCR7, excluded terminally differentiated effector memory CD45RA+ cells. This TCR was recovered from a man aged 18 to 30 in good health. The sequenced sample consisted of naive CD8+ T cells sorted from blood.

DNA for the CDR3: TGCGCCAGCAGCTTGGTTGGGGGTGGGGCCTACGAGCAGTACTTC. Translation gives CASSLVGGGAYEQYF. This chain joins TRBV5-1 and TRBJ2-7, with D perhaps TRBD1 or TRBD2 (5 bases each). The CDR3 is made up of 15 amino acids. Germline V gene lookup returns CDR1 SGHRS and CDR2 YFSETQ. Trimming took off 0 bases at V and 2 bases at J, with 12 bases between the two ends.